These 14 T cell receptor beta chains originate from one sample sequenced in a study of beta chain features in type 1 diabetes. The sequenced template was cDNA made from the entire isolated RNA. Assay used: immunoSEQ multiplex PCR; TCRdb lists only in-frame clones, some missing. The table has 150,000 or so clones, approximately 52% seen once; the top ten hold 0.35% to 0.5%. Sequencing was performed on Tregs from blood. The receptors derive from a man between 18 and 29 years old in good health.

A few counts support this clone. Here the CDR3 reads CASSQAGGEQFF. The CDR3 nucleotides are TGTGCCAGCAGCCAAGCAGGGGGTGAGCAGTTCTTC. V usage is TRBV7-2 and J usage is TRBJ2-1; 7 bases are shared with TRBD1. Germline trimming cut 5 bases from V and 9 bases from J; bases unmatched to any gene: 4. CDR3 size: 12 residues. Looked up from germline, CDR1 is SGHTA and CDR2 is FQGNSA.

The CDR3 sequence is CASSSPIVAGANTGELFF. The CDR3 DNA reads as TGTGCCAGCAGCTCCCCGATCGTAGCGGGAGCGAACACCGGGGAGCTGTTTTTT. This chain links TRBV7-3 with TRBJ2-2; 9 bases are shared with TRBD2. Losses at the gene ends were 4 bases for V and 0 bases for J; bases not matched to a gene: 9. Germline CDR1 is SGHTA and CDR2 is FQGTGA. The CDR3 is 18 residues long.

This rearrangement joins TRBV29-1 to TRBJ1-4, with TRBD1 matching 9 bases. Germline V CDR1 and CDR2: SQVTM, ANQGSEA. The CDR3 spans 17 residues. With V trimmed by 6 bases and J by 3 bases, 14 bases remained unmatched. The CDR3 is CSVTGTGLPAANEKLFF. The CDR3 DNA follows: TGCAGCGTCACTGGGACAGGGCTACCAGCGGCTAATGAAAAACTGTTTTTT.

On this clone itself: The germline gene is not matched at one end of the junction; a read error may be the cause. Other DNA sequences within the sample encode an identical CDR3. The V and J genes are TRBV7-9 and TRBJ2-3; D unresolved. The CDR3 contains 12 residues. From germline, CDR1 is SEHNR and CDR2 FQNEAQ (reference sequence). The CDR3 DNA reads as TGCGCCAGCAGCCGTAGCACAGATACGCAGTATTTT. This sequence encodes CASSRSTDTQYF.

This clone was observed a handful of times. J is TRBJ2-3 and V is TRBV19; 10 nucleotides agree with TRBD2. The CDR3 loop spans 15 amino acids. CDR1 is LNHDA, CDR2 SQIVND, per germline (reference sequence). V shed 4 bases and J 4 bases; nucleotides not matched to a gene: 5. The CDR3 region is CASSKLAGASDTQYF. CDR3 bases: TGTGCCAGTAGTAAGCTAGCGGGGGCCTCAGATACGCAGTATTTT.

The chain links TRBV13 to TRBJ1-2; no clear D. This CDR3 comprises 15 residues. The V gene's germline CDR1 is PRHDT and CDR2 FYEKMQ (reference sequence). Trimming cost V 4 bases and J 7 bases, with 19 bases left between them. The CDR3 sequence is CASSYTRSQAAGYTF. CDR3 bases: TGTGCCAGCAGCTATACCAGGTCACAAGCTGCTGGCTACACCTTC.

The DNA of the CDR3 is TGTGCCAGTAGTCCCATAAGTAGCGGGAGTCGCGGTGAGCAGTTCTTC. This translates into CASSPISSGSRGEQFF. The V gene is TRBV19, the J gene TRBJ2-1; 9 nucleotides align to TRBD2. With 5 bases clipped from V and 9 bases from J, the junction kept 14 bases outside the gene matches. CDR3 length: 16 residues. Germline values: CDR1 LNHDA, CDR2 SQIVND (reference sequence).

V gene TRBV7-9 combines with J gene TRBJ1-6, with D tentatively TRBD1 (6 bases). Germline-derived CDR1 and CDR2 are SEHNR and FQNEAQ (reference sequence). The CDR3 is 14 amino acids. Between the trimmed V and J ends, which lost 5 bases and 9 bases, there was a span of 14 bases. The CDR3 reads CASSTNRETSPLHF. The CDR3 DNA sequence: TGTGCCAGCAGCACCAACAGGGAAACTTCACCCCTCCACTTT.

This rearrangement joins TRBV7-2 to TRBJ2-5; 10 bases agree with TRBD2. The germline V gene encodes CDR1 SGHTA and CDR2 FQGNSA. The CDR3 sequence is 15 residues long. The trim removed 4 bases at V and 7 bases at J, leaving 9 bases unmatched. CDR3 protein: CASSSAGTSDGTQYF. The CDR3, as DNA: TGTGCCAGCAGCTCGGCCGGGACTAGCGACGGGACCCAGTACTTC.

As DNA, the CDR3 is TGCGCCAGCAGCCAAGAAGTCTGGTCCGGGGGTTTAGACTCTGGAAACACCATATATTTT. It translates to CASSQEVWSGGLDSGNTIYF. The chain combines TRBV4-3 with TRBJ1-3; TRBD1 might be the D (5 bases). From germline, CDR1 is LGHNA and CDR2 YSLEER. The CDR3 contains 20 residues. V gave up 0 bases and J gave up 0 bases, with 21 bases separating them.

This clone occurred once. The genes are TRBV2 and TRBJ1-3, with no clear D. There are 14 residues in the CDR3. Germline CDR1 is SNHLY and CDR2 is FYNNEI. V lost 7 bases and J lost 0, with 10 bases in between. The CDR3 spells CASKRRDSGNTIYF. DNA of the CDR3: TGTGCCAGCAAAAGACGGGACTCTGGAAACACCATATATTTT.

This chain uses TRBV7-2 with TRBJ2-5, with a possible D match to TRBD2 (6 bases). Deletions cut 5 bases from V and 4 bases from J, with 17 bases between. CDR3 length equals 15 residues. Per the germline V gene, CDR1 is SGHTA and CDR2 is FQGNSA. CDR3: CASSQERAGRETQYF. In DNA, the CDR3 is TGTGCCAGCAGCCAAGAGCGGGCGGGGCGAGAGACCCAGTACTTC.

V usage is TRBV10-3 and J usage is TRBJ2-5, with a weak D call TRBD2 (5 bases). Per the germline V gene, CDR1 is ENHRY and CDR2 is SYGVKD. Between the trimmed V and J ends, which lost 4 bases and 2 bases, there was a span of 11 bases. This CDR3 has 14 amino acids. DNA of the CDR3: TGTGCCATCAGTGTATTTCGGGATCAAGAGACCCAGTACTTC. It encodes CAISVFRDQETQYF.

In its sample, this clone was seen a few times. The CDR3 coding sequence is TGTGCCAGCAGCTCCGCTAGCGGGAGAACGGCAGATACGCAGTATTTT. Its protein product is CASSSASGRTADTQYF. This chain uses TRBV6-6 with TRBJ2-3, with 10 bases lining up with TRBD2. Per germline, CDR1 MNHNY and CDR2 SVGAGI (reference sequence). This CDR3 has 16 amino acids. The junction had 10 bases not matched to a gene; V was cut back by 6 bases and J by 4 bases.